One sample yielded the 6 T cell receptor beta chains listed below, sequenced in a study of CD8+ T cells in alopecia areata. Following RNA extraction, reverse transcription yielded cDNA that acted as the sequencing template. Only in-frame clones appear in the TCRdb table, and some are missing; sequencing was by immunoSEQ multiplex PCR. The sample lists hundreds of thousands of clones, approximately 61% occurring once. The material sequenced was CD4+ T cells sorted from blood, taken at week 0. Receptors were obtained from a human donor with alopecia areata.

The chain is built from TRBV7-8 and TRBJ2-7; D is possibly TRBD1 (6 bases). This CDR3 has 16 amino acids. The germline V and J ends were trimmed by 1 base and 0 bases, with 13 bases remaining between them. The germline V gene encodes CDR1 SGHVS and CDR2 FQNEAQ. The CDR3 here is CASSLVGDTLSYEQYF. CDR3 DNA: TGTGCCAGCAGCTTAGTAGGGGACACCCTCTCCTACGAGCAGTACTTC.

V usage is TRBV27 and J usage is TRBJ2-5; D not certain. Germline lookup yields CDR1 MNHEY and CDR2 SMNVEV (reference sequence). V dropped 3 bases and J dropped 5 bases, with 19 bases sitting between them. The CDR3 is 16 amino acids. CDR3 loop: CASSFWAAPSVETQYF. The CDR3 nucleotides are TGTGCCAGCAGTTTTTGGGCAGCCCCGTCCGTGGAGACCCAGTACTTC.

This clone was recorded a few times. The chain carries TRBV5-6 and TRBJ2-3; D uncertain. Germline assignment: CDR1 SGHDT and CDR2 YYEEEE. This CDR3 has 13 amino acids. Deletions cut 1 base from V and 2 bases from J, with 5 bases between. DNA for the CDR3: TGTGCCAGCAGCTTGTGGGCCACAGATACGCAGTATTTT. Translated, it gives CASSLWATDTQYF.

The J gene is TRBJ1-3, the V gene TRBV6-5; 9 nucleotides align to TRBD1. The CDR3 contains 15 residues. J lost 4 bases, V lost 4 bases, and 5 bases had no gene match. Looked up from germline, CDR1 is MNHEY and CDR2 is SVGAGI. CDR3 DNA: TGTGCCAGCAGTTGGGACAGGGCTGGAGGAAACACCATATATTTT. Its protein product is CASSWDRAGGNTIYF.

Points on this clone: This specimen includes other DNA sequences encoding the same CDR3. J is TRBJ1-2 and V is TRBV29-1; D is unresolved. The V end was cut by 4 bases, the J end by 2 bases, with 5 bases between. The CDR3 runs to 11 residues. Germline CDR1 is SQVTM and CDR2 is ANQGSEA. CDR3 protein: CSVAQNYGYTF. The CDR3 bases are TGCAGCGTTGCACAGAACTATGGCTACACCTTC. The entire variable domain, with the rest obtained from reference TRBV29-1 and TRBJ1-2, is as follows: SAVISQKPSRDICQRGTSLTIQCQVDSQVTMMFWYRQQPGQSLTLIATANQGSEATYESGFVIDKFPISRPNLTFSTLTVSNMSPEDSSIYLCSVAQNYGYTFGSGTRLTVV.

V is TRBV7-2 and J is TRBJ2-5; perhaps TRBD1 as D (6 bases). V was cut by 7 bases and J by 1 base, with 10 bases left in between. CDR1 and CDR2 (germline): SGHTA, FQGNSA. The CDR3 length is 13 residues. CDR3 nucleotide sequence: TGTGCCAGCATCCTCAGGGGCCAAGAGACCCAGTACTTC. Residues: CASILRGQETQYF.